This TCR beta chain was observed in a study of T cells in localized non-small cell lung cancer. Study-wide results and caveats: Analysis by sequencing included only one tumor region, so heterogeneity remains possible. Longer overall survival associated with higher blood T cell density; shorter survival with higher adjacent-lung clonality. Uninvolved adjacent lung showed higher T cell clonality than tumor. Median approximately 58 top-100 tumor clones were shared with paired adjacent lung.

Deletions cut 7 bases from V and 6 bases from J, with 9 bases between. The CDR3 length is 12 residues. From germline, CDR1 is MDHEN and CDR2 SYDVKM. TCRdb's copy holds only in-frame clones and misses some; the assay was immunoSEQ multiplex PCR. The sample has 65,000 to 90,000 clones; 80% are singletons. There are a few counts of this clone. Its antigen remains unknown. The rearrangement uses TRBV28 and TRBJ2-2; D is perhaps TRBD1 or TRBD2 (5 bases each). The TCR comes from a man aged 40-75 years with stage II squamous cell lung carcinoma. The material was PBMCs, obtained before any cancer treatment. CDR3 in DNA: TGTGCCAGCAAGTGGGGGTCCGGGGAGCTGTTTTTT. Its protein product is CASKWGSGELFF. Complete variable domain (other parts from reference TRBV28 and TRBJ2-2): DVKVTQSSRYLVKRTGEKVFLECVQDMDHENMFWYRQDPGLGLRLIYFSYDVKMKEKGDIPEGYSVSREKKERFSLILESASTNQTSMYLCASKWGSGELFFGEGSRLTVL.